This entry concerns a single TCR beta chain. Its target is not known. This entry is derived from a study of siplizumab effects on memory and regulatory T cells. TCRdb's copy holds only in-frame clones and misses some; the assay was immunoSEQ multiplex PCR. The data contain about 100,000 clones, more than 90% of them seen just once; the ten biggest clones take up 2.5% to 3%. The CDR3 sequence is 17 residues long. Germline V gene lookup returns CDR1 SGHAT and CDR2 FQNNGV. Trimming shortened V by 6 bases and J by 6 bases, and 27 bases separated the two germline ends. Study results and limitations: Contribution to the alloresponse seemed major for naive T cells, which also seemed more diverse than memory cells. Proliferating siplizumab-culture Tregs lacked confirmation of suppressive function. An assignable naive or memory phenotype was lacking in roughly 75-97% of proliferating CD4+ or CD8+ clones. A significant reduction in alloreactive sequences traceable to unstimulated CD4+ memory cells was produced by siplizumab.

The sequence came from a human donor in good health. Some clones in this sample may be carry-over from other donors' samples. What was sequenced was CD4+ T cells sorted from blood. V is TRBV11-2 and J is TRBJ2-7, with D possibly called TRBD1 or TRBD2 (6 bases each). The CDR3 loop reads CASSWRAGTQEGGEQYF. The CDR3 bases are TGTGCCAGCAGTTGGAGGGCGGGGACTCAGGAGGGGGGCGAGCAGTACTTC.